The present entry profiles one T cell receptor (beta chain) with its context. This entry is derived from a study of blood T cell repertoires in COVID-19. Turning to the study itself: From the United States, Italy and Spain came samples of acute and convalescent COVID-19. The cDNA or gDNA used as material had been derived from T cells, B-cell-depleted T cells, or PBMCs.

The germline V gene encodes CDR1 SGHRS and CDR2 YFSETQ. The CDR3 length is 14 residues. V lost 6 bases, J lost 6 bases, and 18 bases lay in between. In the original workflow: Amplification from reference gene primers served as the basis for estimated nucleated cell counts. Produced via immunoSEQ multiplex PCR; TCRdb's table is partial and in-frame only. V and J calls and clone size follow that table, whereas D and trimming were derived from the DNA. The top ten hold 20% to 25% of the sample, which has more than 80,000 clones, roughly 72% seen once. The clonotype was recovered from a woman in her sixties or seventies in a cohort sampled during active or convalescent COVID-19. The V and J genes are TRBV5-1 and TRBJ1-2, with D possibly TRBD1 on 6 matching bases. Sequencing input: peripheral blood. Here the CDR3 reads CASTLEQGRNGYTF. CDR3 in DNA: TGCGCCAGCACCCTTGAACAGGGTAGGAATGGCTACACCTTC.